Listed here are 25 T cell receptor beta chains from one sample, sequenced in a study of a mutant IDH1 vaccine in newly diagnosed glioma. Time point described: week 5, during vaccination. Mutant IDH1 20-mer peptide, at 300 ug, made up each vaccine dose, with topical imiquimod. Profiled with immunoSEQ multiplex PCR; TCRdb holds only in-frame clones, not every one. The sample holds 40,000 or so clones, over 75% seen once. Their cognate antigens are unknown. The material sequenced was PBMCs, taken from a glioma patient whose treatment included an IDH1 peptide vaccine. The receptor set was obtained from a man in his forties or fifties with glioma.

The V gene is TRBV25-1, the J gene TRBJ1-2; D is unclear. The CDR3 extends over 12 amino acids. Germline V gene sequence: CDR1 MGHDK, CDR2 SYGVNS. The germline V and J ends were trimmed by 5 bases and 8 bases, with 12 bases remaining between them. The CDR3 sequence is CASSQQSGGYTF. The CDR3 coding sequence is TGTGCCAGCAGTCAGCAGTCGGGGGGCTACACCTTC.

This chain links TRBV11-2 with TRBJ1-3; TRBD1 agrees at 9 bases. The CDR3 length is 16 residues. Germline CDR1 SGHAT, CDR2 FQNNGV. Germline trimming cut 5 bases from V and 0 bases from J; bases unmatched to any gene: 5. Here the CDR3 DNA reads TGTGCCAGCAGCGCTAGGACAGGGGACTCTGGAAACACCATATATTTT. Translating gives CASSARTGDSGNTIYF.

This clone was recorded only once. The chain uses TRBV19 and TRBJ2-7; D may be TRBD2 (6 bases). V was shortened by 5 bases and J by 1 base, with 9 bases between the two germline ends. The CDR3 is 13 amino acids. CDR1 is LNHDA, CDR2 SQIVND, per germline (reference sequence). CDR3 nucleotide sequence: TGTGCCAGTAGTTTAAGCGGGTCCTACGAGCAGTACTTC. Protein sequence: CASSLSGSYEQYF.

This CDR3 is CASSLGQTYEQYF. DNA of the CDR3: TGTGCCAGCAGTTTAGGACAGACCTACGAGCAGTACTTC. The chain carries TRBV28 and TRBJ2-7; a possible D gene is TRBD1 (6 bases). Germline V gene sequence: CDR1 MDHEN, CDR2 SYDVKM. This CDR3 contains 13 residues. Between the trimmed V and J ends, which lost 2 bases and 2 bases, there was a span of 7 bases.

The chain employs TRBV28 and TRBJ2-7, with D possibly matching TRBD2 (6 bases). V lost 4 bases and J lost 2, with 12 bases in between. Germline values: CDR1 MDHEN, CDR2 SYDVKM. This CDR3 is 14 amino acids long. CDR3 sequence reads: CASSYAGRTYEQYF. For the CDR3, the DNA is TGTGCCAGCAGTTACGCCGGGAGAACCTACGAGCAGTACTTC.

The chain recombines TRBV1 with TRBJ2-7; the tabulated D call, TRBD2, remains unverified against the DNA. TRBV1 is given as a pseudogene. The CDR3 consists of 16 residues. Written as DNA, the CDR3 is TGCACCAGCAGCCAAGTGGGGAGGAGGGGAAACTACGAGCAGTACTTC. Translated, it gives CTSSQVGRRGNYEQYF.

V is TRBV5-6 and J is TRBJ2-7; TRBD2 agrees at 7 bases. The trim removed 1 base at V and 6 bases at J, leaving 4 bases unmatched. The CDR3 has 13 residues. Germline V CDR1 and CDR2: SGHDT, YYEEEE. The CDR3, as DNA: TGTGCCAGCAGCTTGAGCGGGGCAACCGAGCAGTACTTC. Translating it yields CASSLSGATEQYF.

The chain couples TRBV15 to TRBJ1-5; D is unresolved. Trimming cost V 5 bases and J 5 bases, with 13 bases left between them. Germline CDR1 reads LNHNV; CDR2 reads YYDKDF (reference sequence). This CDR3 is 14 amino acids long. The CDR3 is CATSGVHHHQPQHF. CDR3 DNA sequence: TGTGCCACCAGCGGAGTCCACCACCATCAGCCCCAGCATTTT.

The CDR3 coding sequence is TGCGCCAGCAGCTTGGGCCATGGGATGAACACTGAAGCTTTCTTT. Its translation is CASSLGHGMNTEAFF. The rearrangement joins TRBV5-1 to TRBJ1-1; D ambiguous. CDR3 length equals 15 residues. The germline gives CDR1 SGHRS, CDR2 YFSETQ. V was pared by 0 bases and J by 0 bases, with 9 bases between.

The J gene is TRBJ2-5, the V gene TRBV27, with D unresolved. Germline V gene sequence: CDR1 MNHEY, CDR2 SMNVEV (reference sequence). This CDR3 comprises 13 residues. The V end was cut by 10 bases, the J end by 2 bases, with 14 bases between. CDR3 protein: CATKLVLQETQYF. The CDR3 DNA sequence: TGTGCCACCAAACTTGTCTTACAAGAGACCCAGTACTTC.

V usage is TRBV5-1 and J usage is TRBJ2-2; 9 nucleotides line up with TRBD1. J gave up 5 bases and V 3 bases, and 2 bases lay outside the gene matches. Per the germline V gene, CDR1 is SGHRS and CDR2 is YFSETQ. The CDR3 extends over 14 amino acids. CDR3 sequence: CASSWGQGTGELFF. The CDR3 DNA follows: TGCGCCAGCAGCTGGGGACAGGGTACCGGGGAGCTGTTTTTT.

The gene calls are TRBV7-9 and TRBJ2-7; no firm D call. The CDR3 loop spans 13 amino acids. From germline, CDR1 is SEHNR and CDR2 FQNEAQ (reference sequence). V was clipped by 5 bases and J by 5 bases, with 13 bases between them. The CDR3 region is CASSMRSGNEQYF. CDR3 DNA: TGTGCCAGCAGCATGCGGTCGGGCAACGAGCAGTACTTC.

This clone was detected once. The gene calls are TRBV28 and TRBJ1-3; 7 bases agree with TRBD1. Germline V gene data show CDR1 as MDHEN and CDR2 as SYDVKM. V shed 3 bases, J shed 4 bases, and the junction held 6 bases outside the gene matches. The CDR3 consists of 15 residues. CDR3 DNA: TGTGCCAGCAGTTTGGGGGACAGCCTGGGAAACACCATATATTTT. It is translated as CASSLGDSLGNTIYF.

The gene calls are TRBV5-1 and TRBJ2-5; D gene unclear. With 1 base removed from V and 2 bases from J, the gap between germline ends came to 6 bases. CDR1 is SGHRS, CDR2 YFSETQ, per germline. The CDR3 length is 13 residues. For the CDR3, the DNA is TGCGCCAGCAGCTTGCGTAGGCAAGAGACCCAGTACTTC. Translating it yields CASSLRRQETQYF.

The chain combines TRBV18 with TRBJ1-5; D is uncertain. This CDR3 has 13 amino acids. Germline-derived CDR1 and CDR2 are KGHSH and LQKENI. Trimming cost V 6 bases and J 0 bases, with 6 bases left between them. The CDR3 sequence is CASSPDSNQPQHF. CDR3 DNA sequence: TGTGCCAGCTCCCCGGATAGCAATCAGCCCCAGCATTTT.

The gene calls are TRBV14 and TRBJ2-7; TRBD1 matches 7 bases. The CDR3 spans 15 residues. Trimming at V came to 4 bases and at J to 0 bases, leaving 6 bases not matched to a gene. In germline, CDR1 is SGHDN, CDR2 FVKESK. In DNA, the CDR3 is TGTGCCAGCAGCCGACCCGGGACAGCCTCCTACGAGCAGTACTTC. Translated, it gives CASSRPGTASYEQYF. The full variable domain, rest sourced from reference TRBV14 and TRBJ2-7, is EAGVTQFPSHSVIEKGQTVTLRCDPISGHDNLYWYRRVMGKEIKFLLHFVKESKQDESGMPNNRFLAERTGGTYSTLKVQPAELEDSGVYFCASSRPGTASYEQYFGPGTRLTVT.

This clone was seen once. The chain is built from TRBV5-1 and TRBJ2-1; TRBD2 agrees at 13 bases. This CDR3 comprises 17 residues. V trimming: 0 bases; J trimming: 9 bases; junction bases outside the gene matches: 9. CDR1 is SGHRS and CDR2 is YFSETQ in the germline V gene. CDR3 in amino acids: CASSLAPGLAGDREQFF. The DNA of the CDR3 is TGCGCCAGCAGCTTGGCCCCCGGACTAGCGGGAGACCGTGAGCAGTTCTTC.

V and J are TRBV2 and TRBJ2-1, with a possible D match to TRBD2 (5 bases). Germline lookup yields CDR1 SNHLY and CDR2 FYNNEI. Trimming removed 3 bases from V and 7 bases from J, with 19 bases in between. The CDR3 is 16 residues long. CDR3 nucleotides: TGTGCCAGCAGTGATAGTGGACTCTCAGATTATAATGAGCAGTTCTTC. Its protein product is CASSDSGLSDYNEQFF.

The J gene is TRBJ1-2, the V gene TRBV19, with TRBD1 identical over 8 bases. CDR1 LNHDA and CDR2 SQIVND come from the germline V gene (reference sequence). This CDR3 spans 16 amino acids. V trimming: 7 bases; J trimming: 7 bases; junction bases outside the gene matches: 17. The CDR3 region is CASTKYDRGLVAGYTF. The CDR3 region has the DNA TGTGCCAGTACCAAATATGACAGGGGACTCGTTGCTGGCTACACCTTC.

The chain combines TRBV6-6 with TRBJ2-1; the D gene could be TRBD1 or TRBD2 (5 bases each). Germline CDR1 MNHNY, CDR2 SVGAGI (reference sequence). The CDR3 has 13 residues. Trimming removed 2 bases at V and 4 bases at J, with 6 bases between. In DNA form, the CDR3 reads TGTGCCAGCAGTTACGAGGGGTACAATGAGCAGTTCTTC. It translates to CASSYEGYNEQFF.

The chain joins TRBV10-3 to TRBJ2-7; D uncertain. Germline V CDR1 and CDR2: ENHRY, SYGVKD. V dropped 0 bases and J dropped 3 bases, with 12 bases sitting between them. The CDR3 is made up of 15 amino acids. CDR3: CAISESARRGYEQYF. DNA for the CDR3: TGTGCCATCAGTGAGTCAGCTCGGAGAGGCTACGAGCAGTACTTC.

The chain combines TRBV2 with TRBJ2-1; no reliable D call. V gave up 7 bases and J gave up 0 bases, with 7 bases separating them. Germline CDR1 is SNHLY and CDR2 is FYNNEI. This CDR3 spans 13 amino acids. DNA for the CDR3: TGTGCCAGCAAGGTTGACTCCTACAATGAGCAGTTCTTC. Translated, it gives CASKVDSYNEQFF.

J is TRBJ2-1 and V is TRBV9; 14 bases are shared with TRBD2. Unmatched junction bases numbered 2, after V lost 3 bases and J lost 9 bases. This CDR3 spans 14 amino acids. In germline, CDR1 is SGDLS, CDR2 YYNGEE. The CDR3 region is CASSAGTSGSEQFF. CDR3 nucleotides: TGTGCCAGCAGCGCCGGGACTAGCGGGAGTGAGCAGTTCTTC.

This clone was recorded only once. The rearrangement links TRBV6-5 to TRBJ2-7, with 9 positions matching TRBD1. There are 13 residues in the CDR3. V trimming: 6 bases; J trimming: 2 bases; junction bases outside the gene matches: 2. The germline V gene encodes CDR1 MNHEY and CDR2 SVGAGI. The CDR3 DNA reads TGTGCCAGCAGCCGGACAGGGGCCTACGAGCAGTACTTC. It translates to CASSRTGAYEQYF.

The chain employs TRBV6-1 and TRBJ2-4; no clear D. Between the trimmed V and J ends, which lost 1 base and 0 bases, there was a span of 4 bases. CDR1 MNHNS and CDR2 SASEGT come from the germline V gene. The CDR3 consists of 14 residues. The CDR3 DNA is TGTGCCAGCAGTGAAGGTCTAGCCAAAAACATTCAGTACTTC. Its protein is CASSEGLAKNIQYF.